These 13 T cell receptor beta chains came from one sample sequenced in a study of CD4 T cells in relation to SARS-CoV-2 and coronaviruses. Here immunoSEQ multiplex PCR was the method, and the copy in TCRdb shows in-frame clones only, minus some. The sample holds about 25,000 clones; roughly 71% are singletons and the top ten take roughly 13%. The unexposed donors gave CD4+ T cells in about 2011-2018, prior to COVID-19. CD4+ T cells were isolated from the cells after around 10 days of culture. Their target antigens are unknown. Sequenced: CD4+ T cells from PBMCs, cultured in vitro. The receptors derive from a human donor in good health.

The chain combines TRBV27 with TRBJ1-4; 7 nucleotides align to TRBD1. Germline-derived CDR1 and CDR2 are MNHEY and SMNVEV (reference sequence). The CDR3 has 13 amino acids. The junction had 5 bases not matched to a gene; V was cut back by 5 bases and J by 8 bases. In DNA form, the CDR3 reads TGTGCCAGCAGTCGGACAGGCAGGGAAAAACTGTTTTTT. Its translation: CASSRTGREKLFF.

This chain uses TRBV5-1 with TRBJ2-1; 8 bases fit TRBD1. The germline V gene has CDR1 SGHRS and CDR2 YFSETQ. The J segment lost 5 bases and the V segment lost 4 bases, leaving 8 bases of the junction unmatched. The CDR3 is 15 amino acids. CDR3 coding DNA: TGCGCCAGCAGCCTCTGGGACAGGTCCAACAATGAGCAGTTCTTC. Translation gives CASSLWDRSNNEQFF.

V usage is TRBV19 and J usage is TRBJ1-1, with D uncertain. Germline CDR1 reads LNHDA; CDR2 reads SQIVND (reference sequence). The V end lost 3 bases, the J end lost 1 base, and 12 bases lay between the germline ends. This CDR3 contains 15 residues. The CDR3 sequence: CASSIHPVENTEAFF. CDR3 sequence (DNA): TGTGCCAGTAGTATCCACCCCGTGGAGAACACTGAAGCTTTCTTT.

The rearrangement links TRBV7-3 to TRBJ2-2; 13 bases are a match to TRBD2. The CDR3 has 18 residues. The V gene end was trimmed by 5 bases and the J gene end by 5 bases; junction bases not matched to a gene: 11. CDR1 is SGHTA, CDR2 FQGTGA, per germline. The CDR3 DNA is TGTGCCAGCAGCCCGTCCGGACTAGCGGGAGCCAGAACCGGGGAGCTGTTTTTT. It codes for CASSPSGLAGARTGELFF.

The chain uses TRBV6-5 and TRBJ2-5; D remains unclear. The germline V and J ends were trimmed by 10 bases and 7 bases, with 19 bases remaining between them. CDR3 length: 13 amino acids. Germline-derived CDR1 and CDR2 are MNHEY and SVGAGI. The CDR3 nucleotides are TGTGCCATCCTGATAGGCGTTCTGGGGACCCAGTACTTC. Translated: CAILIGVLGTQYF.

V and J are TRBV19 and TRBJ2-1, with 7 bases matching TRBD2. The germline V gene encodes CDR1 LNHDA and CDR2 SQIVND (reference sequence). The CDR3 length is 15 residues. V shed 3 bases, J shed 7 bases, and the junction held 9 bases outside the gene matches. The CDR3 reads CASSMRLAARNEQFF. For the CDR3, the DNA is TGTGCCAGTAGTATGCGGCTAGCGGCAAGGAATGAGCAGTTCTTC.

A single count supports this clone. The rearrangement uses TRBV5-4 and TRBJ1-1, with a tentative D call TRBD1 (5 bases). In germline, CDR1 is SGHNT, CDR2 YYREEE (reference sequence). This CDR3 contains 14 residues. Trimming pared 1 base from V and 4 bases from J, leaving 11 bases between. The CDR3 sequence: CASSLRSGLTEAFF. The CDR3, as DNA: TGTGCCAGCAGCTTGAGGTCAGGGCTCACTGAAGCTTTCTTT.

This sequence joins TRBV5-1 and TRBJ2-3; D ambiguous. The CDR3 extends over 14 amino acids. V was pared by 4 bases and J by 5 bases, with 14 bases between. Germline values: CDR1 SGHRS, CDR2 YFSETQ. The CDR3 sequence is CASSPPGLGDTQYF. The CDR3 DNA is TGCGCCAGCAGCCCGCCGGGTTTGGGAGATACGCAGTATTTT.

This clone has only a few counts. This sequence joins TRBV30 and TRBJ2-7, with TRBD2 matching 9 bases. J was trimmed by 0 bases and V by 8 bases; bases with no gene match: 5. Looked up from germline, CDR1 is GTSNPN and CDR2 is SVGIG (reference sequence). The CDR3 covers 13 residues. CDR3: CAGAGGYSYEQYF. CDR3 DNA: TGTGCCGGGGCGGGAGGGTACTCCTACGAGCAGTACTTC. The whole variable domain, filled in from reference TRBV30 and TRBJ2-7, reads SQTIHQWPATLVQPVGSPLSLECTVEGTSNPNLYWYRQAAGRGLQLLFYSVGIGQISSEVPQNLSASRPQDRQFILSSKKLLLSDSGFYLCAGAGGYSYEQYFGPGTRLTVT.

CDR3 nucleotide sequence: TGTGCCAGCAGCTCGGGGCTGACAGGGTTGGCCAAAAACATTCAGTACTTC. Its translation: CASSSGLTGLAKNIQYF. The chain carries TRBV5-4 and TRBJ2-4; 7 nucleotides match TRBD1. The germline V gene encodes CDR1 SGHNT and CDR2 YYREEE (reference sequence). V dropped 3 bases and J dropped 1; count of bases not matched to a gene: 10. The CDR3 is made up of 17 amino acids.

The chain uses TRBV3-1 (or the pseudogene TRBV3-2) and TRBJ1-2; perhaps TRBD1 as D (5 bases). The germline CDR1 and CDR2 sequences are LGHDT and YNNKEL (reference sequence). The CDR3 is 14 amino acids. With 0 bases removed from V and 8 bases from J, the gap between germline ends came to 13 bases. CDR3: CASSQEGGDRGYTF. The CDR3 DNA sequence: TGTGCCAGCAGCCAAGAGGGGGGGGATCGGGGCTACACCTTC.

The CDR3 protein is CAISVQGGGYEQYF. CDR3 in DNA: TGTGCCATCAGTGTCCAGGGGGGAGGGTACGAGCAGTACTTC. The genes are TRBV10-3 and TRBJ2-7; TRBD1 or TRBD2 may be the D gene (7 bases each). V shed 4 bases and J shed 4 bases, with 14 bases lying between them. This CDR3 region has 14 residues. CDR1 and CDR2 from the germline V gene are ENHRY and SYGVKD.

The chain uses TRBV7-2 and TRBJ1-1, with unresolved D. This CDR3 is 13 amino acids long. Trimming took off 8 bases at V and 10 bases at J, with 20 bases between the two ends. CDR1 and CDR2 (germline): SGHTA, FQGNSA. CDR3: CASRPPPGFIAFF. The CDR3 DNA is TGTGCCAGCCGTCCCCCACCGGGGTTTATAGCTTTCTTT.